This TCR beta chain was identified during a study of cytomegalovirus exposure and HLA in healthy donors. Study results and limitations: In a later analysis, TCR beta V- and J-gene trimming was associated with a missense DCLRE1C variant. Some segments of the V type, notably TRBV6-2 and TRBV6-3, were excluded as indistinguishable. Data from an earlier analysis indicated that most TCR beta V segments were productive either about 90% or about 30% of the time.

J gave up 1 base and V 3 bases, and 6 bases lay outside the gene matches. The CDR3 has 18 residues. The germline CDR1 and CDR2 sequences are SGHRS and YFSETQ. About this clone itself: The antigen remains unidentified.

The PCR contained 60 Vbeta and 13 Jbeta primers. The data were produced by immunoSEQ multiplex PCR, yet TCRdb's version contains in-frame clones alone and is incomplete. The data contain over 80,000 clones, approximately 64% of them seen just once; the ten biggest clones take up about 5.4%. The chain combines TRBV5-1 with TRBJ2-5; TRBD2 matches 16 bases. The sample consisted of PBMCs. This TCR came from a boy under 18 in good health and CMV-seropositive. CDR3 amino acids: CASSWGTSGRAPQETQYF. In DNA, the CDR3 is TGCGCCAGCAGCTGGGGGACTAGCGGGAGGGCCCCCCAAGAGACCCAGTACTTC.